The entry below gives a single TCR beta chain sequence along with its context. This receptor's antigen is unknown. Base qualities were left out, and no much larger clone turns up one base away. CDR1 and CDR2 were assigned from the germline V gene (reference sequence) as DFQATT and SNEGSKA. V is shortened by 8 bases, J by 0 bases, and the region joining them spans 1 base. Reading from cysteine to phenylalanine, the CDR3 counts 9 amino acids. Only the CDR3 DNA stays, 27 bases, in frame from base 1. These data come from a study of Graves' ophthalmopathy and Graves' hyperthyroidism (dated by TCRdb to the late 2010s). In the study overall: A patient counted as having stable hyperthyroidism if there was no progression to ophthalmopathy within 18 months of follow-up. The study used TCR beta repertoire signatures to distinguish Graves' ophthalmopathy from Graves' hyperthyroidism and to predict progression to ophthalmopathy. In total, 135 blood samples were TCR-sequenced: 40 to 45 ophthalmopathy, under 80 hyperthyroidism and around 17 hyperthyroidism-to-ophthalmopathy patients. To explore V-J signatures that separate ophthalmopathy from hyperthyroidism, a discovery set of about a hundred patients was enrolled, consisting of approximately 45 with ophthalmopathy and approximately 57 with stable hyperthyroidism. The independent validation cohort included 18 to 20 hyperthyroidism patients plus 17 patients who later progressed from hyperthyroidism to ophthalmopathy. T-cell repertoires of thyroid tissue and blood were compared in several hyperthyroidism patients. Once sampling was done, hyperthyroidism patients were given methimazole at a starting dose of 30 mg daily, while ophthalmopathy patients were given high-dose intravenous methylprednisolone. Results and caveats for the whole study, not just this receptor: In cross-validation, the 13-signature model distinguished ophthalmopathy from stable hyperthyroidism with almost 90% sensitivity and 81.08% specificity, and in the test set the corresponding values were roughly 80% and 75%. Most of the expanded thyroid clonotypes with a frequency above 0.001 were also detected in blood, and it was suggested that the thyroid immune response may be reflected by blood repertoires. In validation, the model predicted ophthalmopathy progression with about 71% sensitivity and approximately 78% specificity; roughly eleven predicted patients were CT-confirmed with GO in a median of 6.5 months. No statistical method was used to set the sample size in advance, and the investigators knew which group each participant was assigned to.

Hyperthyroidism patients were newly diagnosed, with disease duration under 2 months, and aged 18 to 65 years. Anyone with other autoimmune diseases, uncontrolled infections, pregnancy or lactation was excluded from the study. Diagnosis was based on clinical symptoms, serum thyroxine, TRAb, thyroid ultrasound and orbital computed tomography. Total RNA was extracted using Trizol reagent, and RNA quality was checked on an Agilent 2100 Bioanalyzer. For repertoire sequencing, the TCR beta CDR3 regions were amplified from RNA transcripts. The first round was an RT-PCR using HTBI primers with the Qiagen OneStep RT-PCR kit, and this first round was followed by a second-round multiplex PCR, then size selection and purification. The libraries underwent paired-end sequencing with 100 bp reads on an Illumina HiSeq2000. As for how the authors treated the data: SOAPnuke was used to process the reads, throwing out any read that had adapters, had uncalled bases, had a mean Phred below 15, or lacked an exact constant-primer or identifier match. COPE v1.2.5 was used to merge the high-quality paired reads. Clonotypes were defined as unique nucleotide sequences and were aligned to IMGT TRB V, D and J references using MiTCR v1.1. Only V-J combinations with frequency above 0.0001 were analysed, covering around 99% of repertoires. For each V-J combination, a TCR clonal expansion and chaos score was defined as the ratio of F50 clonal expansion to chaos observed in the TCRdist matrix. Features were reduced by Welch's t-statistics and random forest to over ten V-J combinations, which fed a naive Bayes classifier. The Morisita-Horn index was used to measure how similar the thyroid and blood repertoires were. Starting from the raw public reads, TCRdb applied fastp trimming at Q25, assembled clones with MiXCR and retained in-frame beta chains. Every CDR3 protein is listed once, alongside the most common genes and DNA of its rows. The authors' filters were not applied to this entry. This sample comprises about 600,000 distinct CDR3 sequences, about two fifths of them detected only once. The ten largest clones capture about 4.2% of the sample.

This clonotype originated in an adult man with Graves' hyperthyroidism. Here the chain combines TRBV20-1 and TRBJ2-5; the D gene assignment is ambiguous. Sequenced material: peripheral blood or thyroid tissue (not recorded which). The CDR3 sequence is CSHQETQYF. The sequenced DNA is TGCAGTCACCAAGAGACCCAGTACTTC.